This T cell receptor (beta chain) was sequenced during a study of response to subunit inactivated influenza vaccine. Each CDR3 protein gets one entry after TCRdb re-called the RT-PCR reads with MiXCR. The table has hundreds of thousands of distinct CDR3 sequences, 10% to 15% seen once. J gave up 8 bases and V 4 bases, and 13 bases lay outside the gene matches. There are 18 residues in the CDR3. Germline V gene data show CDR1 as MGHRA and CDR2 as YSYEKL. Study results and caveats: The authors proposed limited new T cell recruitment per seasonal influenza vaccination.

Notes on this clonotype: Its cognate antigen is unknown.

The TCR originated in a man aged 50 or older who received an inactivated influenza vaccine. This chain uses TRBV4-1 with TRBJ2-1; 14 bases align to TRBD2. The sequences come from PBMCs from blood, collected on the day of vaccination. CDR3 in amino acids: CASSLYKPGTSGSDEQFF. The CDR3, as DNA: TGCGCCAGCAGCCTCTACAAACCCGGGACTAGCGGGAGTGATGAGCAGTTCTTC.